These 30 T cell receptor beta chains came from one sample sequenced in a study of T cells in Graves' hyperthyroidism and ophthalmopathy. The investigators amplified TCR beta CDR3 regions from RNA transcripts. The HTBI primer set was used in a first-round RT-PCR of the TCR CDR3. TCRdb re-derived calls from the multiplex PCR reads in MiXCR, one entry per CDR3 protein. The table lists 500,000 to 600,000 distinct CDR3 sequences, around 46% of them singletons. The sequencing sample was made of peripheral blood or thyroid tissue (not recorded which). Receptors originate from an adult woman with Graves' disease, either hyperthyroidism or ophthalmopathy (not recorded which).

Note on this clonotype: The CDR3 carries no conserved terminal phenylalanine or tryptophan, so it likely arises from a read error. The DNA is omitted, as the CDR3 cannot be located on it reliably, and the CDR3 follows TCRdb's listing. The genes are TRBV10-3 and TRBJ2-7; TRBD1 is the table's D call and was not checked against the DNA. Ends included, the CDR3 has 11 residues. Germline CDR1 ENHRY, CDR2 SYGVKD. CDR3 loop: CAISEWDRGLL.

This clonotype was counted at least ten times. The V and J genes are TRBV5-1 and TRBJ2-7; D not resolved. V was cut by 1 base and J by 0 bases, with 5 bases left in between. This CDR3 region has 13 residues. CDR1 and CDR2 (germline): SGHRS, YFSETQ. The chain's CDR3 is CASSLTPSYEQYF. The DNA for the CDR3 is TGCGCCAGCAGCTTGACCCCCTCCTACGAGCAGTACTTC. Complete variable domain (other parts from reference TRBV5-1 and TRBJ2-7): KAGVTQTPRYLIKTRGQQVTLSCSPISGHRSVSWYQQTPGQGLQFLFEYFSETQRNKGNFPGRFSGRQFSNSRSEMNVSTLELGDSALYLCASSLTPSYEQYFGPGTRLTVT.

This clonotype occurred many times. The gene calls are TRBV5-1 and TRBJ1-6, with D unclear. The CDR3 is 16 residues long. CDR1 and CDR2 (germline): SGHRS, YFSETQ. The germline V and J ends were trimmed by 3 bases and 1 base, with 11 bases remaining between them. The CDR3 sequence: CASSSAPGSYNSPLHF. The CDR3 DNA reads as TGCGCCAGCAGCTCGGCCCCGGGGTCCTATAATTCACCCCTCCACTTT. The full variable domain, with the rest looked up from reference TRBV5-1 and TRBJ1-6, is KAGVTQTPRYLIKTRGQQVTLSCSPISGHRSVSWYQQTPGQGLQFLFEYFSETQRNKGNFPGRFSGRQFSNSRSEMNVSTLELGDSALYLCASSSAPGSYNSPLHFGNGTRLTVT.

The CDR3 here is CALLARIDEQYF. The CDR3 DNA sequence: TGTGCCCTCTTGGCCAGGATCGACGAGCAGTACTTC. The rearrangement joins TRBV25-1 to TRBJ2-7; unclear D gene. CDR3 length: 12 residues. The V gene's germline CDR1 is MGHDK and CDR2 SYGVNS. Between the trimmed V and J ends, which lost 11 bases and 5 bases, there was a span of 16 bases.

This clonotype was seen repeatedly, ten times or more. The chain carries TRBV6-1 and TRBJ1-5; D might be TRBD1 (6 bases). V dropped 8 bases and J dropped 7 bases, with 18 bases sitting between them. This CDR3 is 14 amino acids long. Germline V CDR1 and CDR2: MNHNS, SASEGT. The CDR3 sequence is CASVDSENGQPQHF. The CDR3 DNA reads TGTGCCAGCGTGGACAGCGAAAATGGGCAGCCCCAGCATTTT.

In its sample, this clonotype was seen many times. The chain combines TRBV14 with TRBJ2-7; the match to TRBD1 covers 7 bases. The CDR3 is 14 amino acids. Germline V lookup: CDR1 SGHDN, CDR2 FVKESK. The V and J ends lost 3 bases and 6 bases, in that order; junction bases with no gene match: 8. The CDR3 here is CASSQMSQGLEQYF. DNA of the CDR3: TGTGCCAGCAGCCAGATGTCACAGGGGCTCGAGCAGTACTTC.

J is TRBJ2-7 and V is TRBV5-1; TRBD2 matches at 8 bases. CDR1 is SGHRS and CDR2 is YFSETQ in the germline V gene. Germline trimming cut 1 base from V and 5 bases from J; bases unmatched to any gene: 8. The CDR3 totals 15 residues. The CDR3 region is CASSLSPAGVDEQYF. The CDR3 coding sequence is TGCGCCAGCAGCTTGAGTCCAGCGGGAGTGGACGAGCAGTACTTC.

This clonotype occurred many times. V gene TRBV5-8 combines with J gene TRBJ2-5, with a possible D match to TRBD2 (7 bases). The CDR3 has 17 amino acids. Deletions cut 5 bases from V and 5 bases from J, with 25 bases between. Germline V gene data show CDR1 as SGHTS and CDR2 as YDEGEE. In DNA form, the CDR3 reads TGTGCCAGCAGTTCCGGGGGGCCGAGCTTCCTGGGGGAGACCCAGTACTTC. Amino acids: CASSSGGPSFLGETQYF.

The rearrangement uses TRBV20-1 and TRBJ1-1; D is uncertain. Looked up from germline, CDR1 is DFQATT and CDR2 is SNEGSKA (reference sequence). The V and J ends lost 3 bases and 5 bases respectively, with 19 bases between them. This CDR3 has 15 residues. CDR3 nucleotides: TGCAGTGCTAGTCTTTTGGGAGCGGGGATAACTGAAGCTTTCTTT. This gives the protein CSASLLGAGITEAFF.

The table lists this clonotype with many counts. V gene TRBV5-1 combines with J gene TRBJ2-3, with no clear D. The V end lost 0 bases, the J end lost 4 bases, and 3 bases lay between the germline ends. The germline gives CDR1 SGHRS, CDR2 YFSETQ. The CDR3 totals 12 residues. CDR3: CASSLESDTQYF. CDR3 in DNA: TGCGCCAGCAGCTTGGAGTCAGATACGCAGTATTTT.

This rearrangement joins TRBV7-3 to TRBJ2-7, with 11 nucleotides matching TRBD2. Germline V gives CDR1 SGHTA, CDR2 FQGTGA. V was clipped by 2 bases and J by 7 bases; unmatched bases: 10. This CDR3 has 16 residues. The CDR3 nucleotides are TGTGCCAGCAGCTTAGATCGTCTAGCGGGAGGTTCTGAGCAGTACTTC. Protein sequence: CASSLDRLAGGSEQYF.

Notes on this clonotype: An end of the junction differs from the germline gene, which may be a read error. This chain links TRBV7-9 with TRBJ2-7; 9 bases map to TRBD1. Germline V gene data show CDR1 as SEHNR and CDR2 as FQNEAQ (reference sequence). The CDR3 length is 16 residues. CDR3 DNA sequence: TGTGCCAGCAGTTTAGGTGGGACAGGGAGCTCCTACGAGCAGTACTTC. Its protein is CASSLGGTGSSYEQYF.

This clonotype was counted between two and nine times. The chain recombines TRBV5-6 with TRBJ1-2; TRBD1 is a possible D gene (5 bases). CDR1 is SGHDT, CDR2 YYEEEE, per germline. The length of the CDR3 is 14 residues. V dropped 4 bases and J dropped 4 bases, with 14 bases sitting between them. The CDR3 sequence: CASSPGLLGYGYTF. The CDR3 DNA sequence: TGTGCCAGCAGCCCGGGACTACTCGGCTATGGCTACACCTTC.

V is TRBV15 and J is TRBJ2-7, with 7 bases that match TRBD2. Losses at the gene ends were 3 bases for V and 5 bases for J; bases not matched to a gene: 22. This CDR3 is built from 19 residues. Germline V gives CDR1 LNHNV, CDR2 YYDKDF (reference sequence). CDR3 residues: CATSRDPGTIVSRAHEQYF. In DNA form, the CDR3 reads TGTGCCACCAGCAGGGATCCCGGGACTATAGTTTCTCGTGCGCACGAGCAGTACTTC.

A word on this clonotype: Here the CDR3 omits its conserved ending phenylalanine or tryptophan, so a read error is the likely source. No DNA is shown, since the ends of the CDR3 on it are uncertain; the CDR3 is the one TCRdb lists. V and J are TRBV7-2 and TRBJ1-3. Counting both end residues, the CDR3 totals 9 amino acids. In germline, CDR1 is SGHTA, CDR2 FQGNSA. The CDR3 here is CASSLAWTS.

The chain recombines TRBV10-3 with TRBJ2-5; 10 bases are shared with TRBD2. The CDR3 totals 18 residues. CDR1 is ENHRY, CDR2 SYGVKD, per germline. Trimming at V came to 4 bases and at J to 5 bases, leaving 16 bases not matched to a gene. In nucleotides, the CDR3 is TGTGCCATCAGTGTGGGGACTAGCGTAAACCAGGAGACCGAGACCCAGTACTTC. Its translation: CAISVGTSVNQETETQYF.

At least ten counts were recorded for this clonotype. This chain uses TRBV6-5 with TRBJ1-1; TRBD1 agrees at 8 bases. This CDR3 is 16 amino acids long. Germline CDR1 MNHEY, CDR2 SVGAGI. After removal of 5 bases from V and 3 bases from J, the junction contained 11 bases not matched to a gene. This CDR3 reads CASSTPGQEFYTEAFF. The DNA for the CDR3 is TGTGCCAGCAGTACTCCGGGACAGGAATTTTACACTGAAGCTTTCTTT.

The chain joins TRBV9 to TRBJ1-1; D is ambiguous. The CDR3 is 8 residues long. CDR1 and CDR2 from the germline V gene are SGDLS and YYNGEE. The V gene lost 0 bases and the J gene lost 12 bases, with 0 bases spanning the gap. CDR3 sequence: CASSVAFF. Written as DNA, the CDR3 is TGTGCCAGCAGCGTAGCTTTCTTT.

This rearrangement joins TRBV15 to TRBJ2-6, with 8 bases matching TRBD1. Germline lookup yields CDR1 LNHNV and CDR2 YYDKDF (reference sequence). V lost 3 bases and J lost 0; bases outside the gene matches: 10. The CDR3 runs 19 residues. The CDR3 loop is CATSRRAAGGLSGANVLTF. CDR3 sequence (DNA): TGTGCCACCAGCAGGAGAGCGGCAGGGGGCCTCTCTGGGGCCAACGTCCTGACTTTC.

This clonotype was found many times. The J gene is TRBJ2-2, the V gene TRBV6-1; unclear D gene. The CDR3 consists of 14 residues. Germline CDR1 MNHNS, CDR2 SASEGT. V dropped 4 bases and J dropped 4 bases, with 10 bases sitting between them. In DNA form, the CDR3 reads TGTGCCAGCAGTGTCTTGCAGCGCACCGGGGAGCTGTTTTTT. It yields the protein CASSVLQRTGELFF.

Worth noting for this clonotype: Given a much more abundant clone one base away, this may be a read error. The chain couples TRBV4-1 to TRBJ2-7, with unresolved D. Germline V gives CDR1 MGHRA, CDR2 YSYEKL. The CDR3 totals 15 residues. The CDR3 DNA sequence: TGCGCCAGCAGCCAAGAAGTCGGCTGGCCCTACGAGCATTACTTC. It specifies CASSQEVGWPYEHYF.

This clonotype was picked up many times. The chain combines TRBV4-2 with TRBJ1-1; D gene uncertain. CDR3 length: 14 residues. CDR1 is LGHNA and CDR2 is YNFKEQ in the germline V gene. The germline V and J ends were trimmed by 1 base and 3 bases, with 9 bases remaining between them. The CDR3 region is CASSQVRVDTEAFF. The DNA for the CDR3 is TGTGCCAGCAGCCAAGTAAGGGTGGACACTGAAGCTTTCTTT.

This clonotype was seen only a few times. J is TRBJ1-2 and V is TRBV24-1; D is undetermined. Per the germline V gene, CDR1 is KGHDR and CDR2 is SFDVKD. The CDR3 covers 12 residues. V was shortened by 5 bases and J by 8 bases, with 11 bases between the two germline ends. In DNA form, the CDR3 reads TGTGCCACCAGTGGAGCGGGGTACGGCTACACCTTC. This gives the protein CATSGAGYGYTF.

The V gene is TRBV7-8, the J gene TRBJ2-7, with D perhaps given as TRBD1 or TRBD2 (5 bases each). The CDR3 consists of 15 residues. Germline CDR1 SGHVS, CDR2 FQNEAQ. The V and J ends lost 7 bases and 0 bases respectively, with 16 bases between them. CDR3 nucleotide sequence: TGTGCCAGCACCAAGCAGTGGGGGAGCTCCTACGAGCAGTACTTC. It codes for CASTKQWGSSYEQYF.

Many counts were recorded for this clonotype. The chain joins TRBV6-1 to TRBJ2-2, with D unresolved. The CDR3 is 15 residues long. Trimming left V 1 base short and J 2 bases short, with 8 bases between. CDR1 is MNHNS, CDR2 SASEGT, per germline. The CDR3 is CASSEEAGNTGELFF. Here the CDR3 DNA reads TGTGCCAGCAGTGAAGAGGCAGGCAACACCGGGGAGCTGTTTTTT.

The chain carries TRBV7-9 and TRBJ2-7; D ambiguous. V was clipped by 5 bases and J by 5 bases, with 10 bases between them. CDR1 is SEHNR and CDR2 is FQNEAQ in the germline V gene (reference sequence). The CDR3 runs to 12 residues. This chain's CDR3 is CASSPVANEQYF. The DNA for the CDR3 is TGTGCCAGCAGCCCGGTGGCGAACGAGCAGTACTTC.

This clonotype came up many times. The chain joins TRBV7-9 to TRBJ1-4; D perhaps matches TRBD1 (6 bases). Trimming took off 3 bases at V and 6 bases at J, with 11 bases between the two ends. Germline V gene sequence: CDR1 SEHNR, CDR2 FQNEAQ (reference sequence). The CDR3 has 14 amino acids. The CDR3 sequence is CASSFQGRDEKLFF. The CDR3 DNA follows: TGTGCCAGCAGCTTTCAGGGGAGGGATGAAAAACTGTTTTTT.

The chain carries TRBV9 and TRBJ2-2; 8 bases agree with TRBD1. The V segment lost 5 bases and the J segment 1 base; nucleotides outside the gene matches: 7. Germline CDR1 and CDR2: SGDLS and YYNGEE. The CDR3 contains 16 residues. In DNA, the CDR3 is TGTGCCAGCAGTCCTCCGACAGGGGTGAACACCGGGGAGCTGTTTTTT. Translation gives CASSPPTGVNTGELFF. Full variable domain (missing parts from reference TRBV9 and TRBJ2-2): DSGVTQTPKHLITATGQRVTLRCSPRSGDLSVYWYQQSLDQGLQFLIQYYNGEERAKGNILERFSAQQFPDLHSELNLSSLELGDSALYFCASSPPTGVNTGELFFGEGSRLTVL.

The chain carries TRBV2 and TRBJ1-1, with a possible D match to TRBD1 (6 bases). Germline V gene sequence: CDR1 SNHLY, CDR2 FYNNEI. This CDR3 comprises 15 residues. For the CDR3, the DNA is TGTGCTAGAGCGGCAGGACAGCTACTGAACACTGAAGCTTTCTTT. It codes for CARAAGQLLNTEAFF.

The chain is built from TRBV29-1 and TRBJ2-7, with TRBD1 identical over 9 bases. The CDR3 has 16 amino acids. The germline V gene encodes CDR1 SQVTM and CDR2 ANQGSEA. Unmatched junction bases numbered 14, after V lost 6 bases and J lost 2 bases. CDR3 in DNA: TGCAGCGTCTCCGGGTACGGGACAGGGATTCCCTACGAGCAGTACTTC. Translation: CSVSGYGTGIPYEQYF.